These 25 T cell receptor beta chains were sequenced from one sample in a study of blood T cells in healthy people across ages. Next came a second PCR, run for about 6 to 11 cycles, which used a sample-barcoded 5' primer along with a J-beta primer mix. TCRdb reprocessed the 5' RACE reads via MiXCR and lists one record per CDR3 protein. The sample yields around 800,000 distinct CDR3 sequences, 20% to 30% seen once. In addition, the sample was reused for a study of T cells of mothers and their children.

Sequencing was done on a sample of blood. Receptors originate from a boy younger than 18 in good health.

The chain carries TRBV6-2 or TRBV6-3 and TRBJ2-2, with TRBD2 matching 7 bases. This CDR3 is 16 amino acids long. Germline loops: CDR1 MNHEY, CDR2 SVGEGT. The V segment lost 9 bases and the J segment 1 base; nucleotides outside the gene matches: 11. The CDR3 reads CASHGSGDLNTGELFF. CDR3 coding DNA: TGTGCCAGTCATGGGAGCGGGGATTTGAACACCGGGGAGCTGTTTTTT.

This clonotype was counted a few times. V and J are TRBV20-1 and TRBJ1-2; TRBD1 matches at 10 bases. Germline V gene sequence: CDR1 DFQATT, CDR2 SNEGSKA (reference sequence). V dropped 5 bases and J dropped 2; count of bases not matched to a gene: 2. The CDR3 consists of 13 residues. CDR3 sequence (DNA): TGCAGTGCTGGGGGACAGGGGAACTATGGCTACACCTTC. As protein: CSAGGQGNYGYTF.

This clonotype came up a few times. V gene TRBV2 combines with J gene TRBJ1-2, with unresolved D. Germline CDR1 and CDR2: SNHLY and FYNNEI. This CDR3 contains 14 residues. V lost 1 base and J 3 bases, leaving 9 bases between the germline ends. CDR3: CASSEGSWDYGYTF. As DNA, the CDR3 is TGTGCCAGCAGTGAAGGCTCCTGGGACTATGGCTACACCTTC.

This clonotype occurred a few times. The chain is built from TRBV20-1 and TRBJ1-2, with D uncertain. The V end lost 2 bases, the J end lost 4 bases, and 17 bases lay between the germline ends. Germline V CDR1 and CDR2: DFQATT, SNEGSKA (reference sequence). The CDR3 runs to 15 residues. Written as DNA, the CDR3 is TGCAGTGCTAGATCCGTAGAGGGCGGTATCTATGGCTACACCTTC. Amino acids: CSARSVEGGIYGYTF.

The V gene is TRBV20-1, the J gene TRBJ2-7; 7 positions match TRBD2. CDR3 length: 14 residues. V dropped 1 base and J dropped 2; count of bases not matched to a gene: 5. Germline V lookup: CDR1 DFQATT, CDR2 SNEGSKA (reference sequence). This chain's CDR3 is CSARGEGPTYEQYF. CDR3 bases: TGCAGTGCTAGAGGGGAGGGGCCTACCTACGAGCAGTACTTC.

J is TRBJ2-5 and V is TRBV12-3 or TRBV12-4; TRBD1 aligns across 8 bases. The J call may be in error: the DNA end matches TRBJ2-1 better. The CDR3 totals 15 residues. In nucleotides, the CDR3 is TGTGCCAGCACCTTAGGGACAGGCACTTACAATGAGCAGTTCTTC. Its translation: CASTLGTGTYNEQFF.

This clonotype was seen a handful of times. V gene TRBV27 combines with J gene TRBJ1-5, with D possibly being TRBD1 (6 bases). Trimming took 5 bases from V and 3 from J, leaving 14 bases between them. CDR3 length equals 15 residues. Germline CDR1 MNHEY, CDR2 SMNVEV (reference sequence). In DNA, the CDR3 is TGTGCCAGCAGTCCCTTTCGACAGGTCAATCAGCCCCAGCATTTT. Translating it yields CASSPFRQVNQPQHF.

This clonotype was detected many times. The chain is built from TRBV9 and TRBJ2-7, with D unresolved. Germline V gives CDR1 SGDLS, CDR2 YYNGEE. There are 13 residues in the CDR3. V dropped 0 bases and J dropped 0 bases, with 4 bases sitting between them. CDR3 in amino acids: CASSVGSSYEQYF. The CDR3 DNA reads TGTGCCAGCAGCGTAGGGTCCTCCTACGAGCAGTACTTC.

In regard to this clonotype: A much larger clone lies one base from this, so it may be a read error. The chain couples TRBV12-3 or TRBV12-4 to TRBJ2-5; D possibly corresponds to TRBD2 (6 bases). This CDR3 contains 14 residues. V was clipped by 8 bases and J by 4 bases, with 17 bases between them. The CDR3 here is CASGPLRGGETQYF. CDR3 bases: TGTGCCAGCGGTCCCCTGAGGGGAGGAGAGACCCAGTACTTC.

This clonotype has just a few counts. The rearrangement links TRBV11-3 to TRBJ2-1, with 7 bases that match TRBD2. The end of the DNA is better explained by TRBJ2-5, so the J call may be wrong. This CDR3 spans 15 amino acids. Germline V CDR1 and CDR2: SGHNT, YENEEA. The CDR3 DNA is TGTGCCAGCAGCTCGGGGGGAGGGGTCCAAGCAACCCAGTACTTC. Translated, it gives CASSSGGGVQATQYF.

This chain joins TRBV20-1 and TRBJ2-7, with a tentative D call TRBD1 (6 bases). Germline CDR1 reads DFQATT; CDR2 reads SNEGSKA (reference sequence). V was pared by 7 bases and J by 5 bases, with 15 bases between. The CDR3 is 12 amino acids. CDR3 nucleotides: TGCAGTGTTGGGGACAAGCGGCACGAGCAGTACTTC. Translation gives CSVGDKRHEQYF.

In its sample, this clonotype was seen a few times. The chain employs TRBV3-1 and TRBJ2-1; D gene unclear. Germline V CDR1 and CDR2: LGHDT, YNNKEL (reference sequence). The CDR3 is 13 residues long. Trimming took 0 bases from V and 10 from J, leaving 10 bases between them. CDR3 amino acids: CASSQEGAREQFF. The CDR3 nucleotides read TGTGCCAGCAGCCAAGAAGGCGCAAGGGAGCAGTTCTTC.

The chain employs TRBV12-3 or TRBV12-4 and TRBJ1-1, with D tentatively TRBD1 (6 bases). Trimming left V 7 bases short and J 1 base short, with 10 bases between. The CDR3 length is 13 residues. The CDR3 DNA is TGTGCCAGCATCCAGGGGAGGAACACTGAAGCTTTCTTT. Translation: CASIQGRNTEAFF.

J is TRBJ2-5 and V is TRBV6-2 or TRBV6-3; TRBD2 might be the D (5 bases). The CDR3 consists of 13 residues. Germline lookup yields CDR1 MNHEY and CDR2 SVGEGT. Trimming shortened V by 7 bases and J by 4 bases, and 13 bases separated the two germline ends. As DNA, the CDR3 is TGTGCCAGCACCCGGGATTCCACAGAGACCCAGTACTTC. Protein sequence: CASTRDSTETQYF.

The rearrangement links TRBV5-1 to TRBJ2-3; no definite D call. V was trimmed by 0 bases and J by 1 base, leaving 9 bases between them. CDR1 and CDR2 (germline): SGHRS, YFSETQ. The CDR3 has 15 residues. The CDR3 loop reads CASSLERHGTDTQYF. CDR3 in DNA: TGCGCCAGCAGCTTGGAGCGCCATGGCACAGATACGCAGTATTTT.

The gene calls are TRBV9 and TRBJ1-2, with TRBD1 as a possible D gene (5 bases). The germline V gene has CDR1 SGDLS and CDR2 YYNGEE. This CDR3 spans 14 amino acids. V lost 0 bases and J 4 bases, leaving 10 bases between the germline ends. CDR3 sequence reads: CASSVDGAGYGYTF. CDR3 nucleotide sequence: TGTGCCAGCAGCGTAGACGGGGCGGGCTATGGCTACACCTTC.

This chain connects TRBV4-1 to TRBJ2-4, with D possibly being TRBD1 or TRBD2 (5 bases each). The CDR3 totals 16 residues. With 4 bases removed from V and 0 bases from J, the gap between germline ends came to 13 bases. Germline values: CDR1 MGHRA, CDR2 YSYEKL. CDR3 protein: CASSPGEGIAKNIQYF. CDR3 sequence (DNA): TGCGCCAGCAGCCCCGGCGAGGGGATAGCCAAAAACATTCAGTACTTC.

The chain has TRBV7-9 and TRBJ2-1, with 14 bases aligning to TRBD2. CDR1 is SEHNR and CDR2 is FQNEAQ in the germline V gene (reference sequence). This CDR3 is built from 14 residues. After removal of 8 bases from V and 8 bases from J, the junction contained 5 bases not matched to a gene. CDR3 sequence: CASCLTSGRDEQFF. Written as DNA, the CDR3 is TGTGCCAGCTGCCTGACTAGCGGGAGGGATGAGCAGTTCTTC.

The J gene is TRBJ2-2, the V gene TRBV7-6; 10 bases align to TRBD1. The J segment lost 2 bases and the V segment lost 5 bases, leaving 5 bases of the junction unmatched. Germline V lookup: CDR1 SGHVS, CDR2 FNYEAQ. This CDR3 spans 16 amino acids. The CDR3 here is CASSLGQGVNTGELFF. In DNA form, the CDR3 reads TGTGCCAGCAGCCTAGGACAGGGGGTAAACACCGGGGAGCTGTTTTTT.

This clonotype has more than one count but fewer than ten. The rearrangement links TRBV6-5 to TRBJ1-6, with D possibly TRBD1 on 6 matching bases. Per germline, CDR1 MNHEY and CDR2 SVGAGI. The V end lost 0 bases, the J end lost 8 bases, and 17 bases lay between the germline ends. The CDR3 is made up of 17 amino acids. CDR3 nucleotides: TGTGCCAGCAGTTACTCGAGACCCCGGGACATCTATTCACCCCTCCACTTT. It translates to CASSYSRPRDIYSPLHF.

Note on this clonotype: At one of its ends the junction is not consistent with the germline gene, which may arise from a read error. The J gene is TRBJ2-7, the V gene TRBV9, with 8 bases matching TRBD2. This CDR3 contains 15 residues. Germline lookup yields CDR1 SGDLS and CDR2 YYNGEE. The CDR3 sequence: CASSVDGGDSYEQYF. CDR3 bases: TGTGCTAGCAGCGTAGACGGGGGGGACTCCTACGAGCAGTACTTC. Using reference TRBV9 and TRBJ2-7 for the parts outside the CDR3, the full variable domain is DSGVTQTPKHLITATGQRVTLRCSPRSGDLSVYWYQQSLDQGLQFLIQYYNGEERAKGNILERFSAQQFPDLHSELNLSSLELGDSALYFCASSVDGGDSYEQYFGPGTRLTVT.

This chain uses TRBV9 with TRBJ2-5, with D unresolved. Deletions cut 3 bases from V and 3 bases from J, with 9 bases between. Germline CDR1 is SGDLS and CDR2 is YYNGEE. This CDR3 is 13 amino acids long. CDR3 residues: CASSDQDKETQYF. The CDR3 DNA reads TGTGCCAGCAGCGATCAGGATAAAGAGACCCAGTACTTC. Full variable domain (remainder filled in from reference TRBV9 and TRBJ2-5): DSGVTQTPKHLITATGQRVTLRCSPRSGDLSVYWYQQSLDQGLQFLIQYYNGEERAKGNILERFSAQQFPDLHSELNLSSLELGDSALYFCASSDQDKETQYFGPGTRLLVL.

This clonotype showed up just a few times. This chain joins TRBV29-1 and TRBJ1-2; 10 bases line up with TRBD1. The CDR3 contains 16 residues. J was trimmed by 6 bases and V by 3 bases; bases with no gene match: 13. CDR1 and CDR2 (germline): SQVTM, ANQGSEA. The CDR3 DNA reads TGCAGCGTTGAGGGGGGTTGGGGACAGGGGTTCGATGGCTACACCTTC. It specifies CSVEGGWGQGFDGYTF.

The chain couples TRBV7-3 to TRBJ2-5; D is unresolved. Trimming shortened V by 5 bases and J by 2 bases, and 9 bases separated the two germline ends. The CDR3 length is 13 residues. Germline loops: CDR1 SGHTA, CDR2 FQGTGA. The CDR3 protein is CASSPALQETQYF. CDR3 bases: TGTGCCAGCAGCCCGGCGCTGCAAGAGACCCAGTACTTC.

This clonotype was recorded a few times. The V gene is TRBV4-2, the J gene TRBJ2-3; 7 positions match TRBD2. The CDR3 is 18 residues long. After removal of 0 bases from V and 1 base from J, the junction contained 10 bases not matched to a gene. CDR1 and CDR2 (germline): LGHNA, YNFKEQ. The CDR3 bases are TGTGCCAGCAGCCAAGATCGGAGGGAGGGGCGCCGCACAGATACGCAGTATTTT. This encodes CASSQDRREGRRTDTQYF.